The sequence of this T cell receptor (beta chain) was determined in a study of blood T cell repertoires in COVID-19 (dated by TCRdb to about 2020). At the level of the whole study: Samples covering the acute and convalescent phases of COVID-19 were provided by collaborators in the United States, Italy and Spain. The material from the prospective study consisted of cDNA or gDNA derived from T cells, B-cell-depleted T cells, or PBMCs. Subjects who had been exposed to COVID-19, were actively infected with it, or had recovered from it provided the deeply sampled blood TCRbeta repertoires that made up the dataset. The repertoires were made available in a free public database intended to serve as a resource for research on the immune response to SARS-CoV-2. The samples were drawn from two sources: the first 160 participants of the ongoing ImmuneRACE study, and some 1,300 subjects contributed by 6 global collaborators. A de-identified subject ID, COVID-19 status, age in years and sex were almost always included in the sample metadata. Where HLA class I and class II types were available, the types were taken from metadata supplied by the sample provider, not from assay-based typing. Study-wide conclusions, independent of this receptor: The quantity of clinical and demographic metadata differed by source and by participant and was supplied without curation.

In Seattle, one collaborating source enrolled patients while the infection was active and tracked those patients longitudinally over the course of disease. The collaborating institutions used their own protocols to collect whole blood in K2EDTA tubes. Collaborator samples were shipped for TCRbeta analysis as frozen whole blood, isolated PBMCs, or DNA extracted from either sample type. This clone was found a few times. Its antigen is currently not known. One base away there is no much larger clone; base qualities are not given. TCRbeta CDR3 regions were amplified from genomic DNA using the immunoSEQ Assay, a bias-controlled multiplex PCR. In the authors' own workflow: The number of nucleated cells in each sample was estimated from the amplification of reference gene primers within the assay. Sequence reads were collapsed and filtered to measure the absolute abundance of every unique TCRbeta CDR3 rearrangement. For each sample, productive Simpson clonality was calculated as the square root of Simpson's diversity index over productive rearrangements. TCRdb carries this immuneACCESS record with in-frame sequences only. Its versions omit some clonotypes, under half of them owing to an unresolved V gene in the studies checked, with the rest unexplained. V, J and clone size were drawn from that table, and D and trimming were deduced from the DNA. A total of about 82,000 clones appear in this sample, about 78% of them only once. The ten top clones hold roughly a third of the sample.

The CDR3 runs 13 residues from the cysteine to the phenylalanine. CDR3 DNA is the only sequence kept; it has 39 bases, read in frame from the first base. Taken from the germline V gene, the CDR1 and CDR2 loops are LGHNA and YSLEER. V drops 1 base and J drops 8 bases, leaving 9 bases in between. The sequenced sample consisted of peripheral blood. This sequence originates from a man between 60 and 75 years old with COVID-19, enrolled during active disease. The rearranged segments are TRBV4-3 and TRBJ2-1; the D gene is unclear. The CDR3 in this case is CASSQVRVDEQFF. In nucleotides, the sequence is TGCGCCAGCAGCCAAGTACGAGTGGATGAGCAGTTCTTC.